This TCR beta chain was retrieved from a study of blood T cells in healthy people across ages. Together with a sample-barcoded 5' primer, a J-beta primer mix was included in a second PCR lasting about 7 to 11 cycles. Each cDNA molecule was tagged by a template-switch adaptor that had 12 random nucleotides. Using its own MiXCR run on the 5' RACE reads, TCRdb lists one record per CDR3 protein. The sample lists 1.5 million to 2 million distinct CDR3 sequences, roughly two fifths occurring once. Regarding this clonotype: What it binds is not known.

CDR3 length equals 14 residues. CDR1 is SGHTA, CDR2 FQGTGA, per germline. Trimming took off 0 bases at V and 9 bases at J, with 13 bases between the two ends. Study observations and caveats: PBMCs went unsorted, and a conclusive naive versus antigen-experienced comparison was therefore prevented.

The chain carries TRBV7-3 and TRBJ2-3; D is unresolved. The sequence derives from a human donor in good health. The sequenced material came from blood. The CDR3 DNA is TGTGCCAGCAGCTTAACGGGGTCGGTCGACACGCAGTATTTT. This gives the protein CASSLTGSVDTQYF.